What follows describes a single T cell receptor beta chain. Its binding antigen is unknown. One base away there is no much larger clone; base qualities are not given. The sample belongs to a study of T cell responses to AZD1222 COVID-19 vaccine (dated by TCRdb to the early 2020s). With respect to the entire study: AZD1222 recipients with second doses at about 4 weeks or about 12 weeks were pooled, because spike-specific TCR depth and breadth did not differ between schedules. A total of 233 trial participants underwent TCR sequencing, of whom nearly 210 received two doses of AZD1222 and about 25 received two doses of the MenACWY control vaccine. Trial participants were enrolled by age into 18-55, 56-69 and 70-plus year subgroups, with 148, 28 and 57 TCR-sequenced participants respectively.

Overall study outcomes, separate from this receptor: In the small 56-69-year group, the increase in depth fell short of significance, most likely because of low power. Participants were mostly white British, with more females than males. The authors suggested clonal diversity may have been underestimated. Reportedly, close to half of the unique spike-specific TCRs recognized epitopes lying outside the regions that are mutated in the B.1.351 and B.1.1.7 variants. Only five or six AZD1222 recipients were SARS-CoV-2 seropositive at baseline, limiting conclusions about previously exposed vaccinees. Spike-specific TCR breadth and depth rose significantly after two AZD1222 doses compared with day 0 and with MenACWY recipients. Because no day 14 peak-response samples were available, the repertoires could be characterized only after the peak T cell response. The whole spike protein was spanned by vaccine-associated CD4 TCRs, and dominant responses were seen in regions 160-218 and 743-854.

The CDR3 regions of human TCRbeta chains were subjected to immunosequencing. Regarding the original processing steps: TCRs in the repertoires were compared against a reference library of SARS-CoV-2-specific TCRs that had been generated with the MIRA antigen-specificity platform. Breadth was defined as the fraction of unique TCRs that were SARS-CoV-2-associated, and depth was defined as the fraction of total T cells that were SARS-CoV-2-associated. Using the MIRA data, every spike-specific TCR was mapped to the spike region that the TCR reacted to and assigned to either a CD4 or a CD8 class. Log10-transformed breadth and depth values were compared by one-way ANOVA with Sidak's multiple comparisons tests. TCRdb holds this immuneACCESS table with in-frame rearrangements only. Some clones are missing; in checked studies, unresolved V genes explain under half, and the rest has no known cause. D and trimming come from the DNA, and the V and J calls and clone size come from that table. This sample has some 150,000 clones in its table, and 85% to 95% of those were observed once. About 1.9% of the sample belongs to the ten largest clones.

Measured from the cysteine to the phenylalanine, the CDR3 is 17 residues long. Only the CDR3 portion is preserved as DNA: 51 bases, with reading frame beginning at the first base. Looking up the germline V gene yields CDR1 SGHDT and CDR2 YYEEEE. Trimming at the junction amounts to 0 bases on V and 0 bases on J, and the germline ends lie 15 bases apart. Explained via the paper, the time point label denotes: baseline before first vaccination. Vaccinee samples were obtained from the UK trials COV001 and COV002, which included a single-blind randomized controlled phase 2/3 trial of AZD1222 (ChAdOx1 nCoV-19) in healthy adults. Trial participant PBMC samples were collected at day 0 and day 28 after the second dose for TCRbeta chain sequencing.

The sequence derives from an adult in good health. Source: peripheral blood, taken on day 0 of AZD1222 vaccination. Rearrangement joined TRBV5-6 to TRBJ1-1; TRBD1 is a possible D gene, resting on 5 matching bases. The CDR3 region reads CASSLARGRHMNTEAFF. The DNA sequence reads TGTGCCAGCAGCTTGGCCCGGGGCAGGCACATGAACACTGAAGCTTTCTTT.